These 25 T cell receptor beta chains originate from one sample sequenced in a study of T cells in Graves' hyperthyroidism and ophthalmopathy. TCR beta CDR3 regions were amplified from RNA. The HTBI primer set served for first-round RT-PCR of the TCR CDR3. One entry per CDR3 protein, called by TCRdb with MiXCR from the multiplex PCR reads. The table lists about 540,000 distinct CDR3 sequences, more than 45% of them singletons. The sequenced sample was peripheral blood or thyroid tissue (not recorded which). The receptor set was obtained from a woman aged 18 to 35 with Graves' hyperthyroidism.

This clonotype was seen more than once but under ten times. V usage is TRBV15 and J usage is TRBJ1-5, with 8 bases matching TRBD1. CDR1 and CDR2 from the germline V gene are LNHNV and YYDKDF (reference sequence). V was clipped by 1 base and J by 3 bases; unmatched bases: 14. This CDR3 spans 19 amino acids. CDR3 sequence reads: CATSRANPGTGHINQPQHF. The CDR3 nucleotides are TGTGCCACCAGCAGAGCGAATCCCGGGACAGGTCACATCAATCAGCCCCAGCATTTT.

The genes are TRBV7-2 and TRBJ2-7; 8 nucleotides agree with TRBD1. CDR1 and CDR2 from the germline V gene are SGHTA and FQGNSA. V lost 0 bases and J lost 3; bases outside the gene matches: 4. The CDR3 is 15 residues long. CDR3 in DNA: TGTGCCAGCAGCTTAGCTGTGACAGGGGTCTACGAGCAGTACTTC. It codes for CASSLAVTGVYEQYF. The variable domain in full, completed from reference TRBV7-2 and TRBJ2-7, reads GAGVSQSPSNKVTEKGKDVELRCDPISGHTALYWYRQSLGQGLEFLIYFQGNSAPDKSGLPSDRFSAERTGGSVSTLTIQRTQQEDSAVYLCASSLAVTGVYEQYFGPGTRLTVT.

The chain is built from TRBV20-1 and TRBJ1-2; a possible D gene is TRBD1 (6 bases). In germline, CDR1 is DFQATT, CDR2 SNEGSKA (reference sequence). This CDR3 spans 13 amino acids. V dropped 5 bases and J dropped 0 bases, with 10 bases sitting between them. The CDR3 loop reads CSAWTDTNYGYTF. The CDR3 nucleotides read TGCAGTGCTTGGACAGATACTAACTATGGCTACACCTTC.

Details on this clonotype: A much larger clone lies one base from this, so it may be a read error. The CDR3: CATTSGISNTQAFF. The CDR3 DNA follows: TGTGCCACCACCTCAGGTATCTCGAACACTCAAGCTTTCTTT. The J gene is TRBJ1-1, the V gene TRBV24-1; D gene ambiguous. The CDR3 has 14 residues. Germline V gives CDR1 KGHDR, CDR2 SFDVKD.

The CDR3, as DNA: TGTGCCATCAAACAGTGGAGCACTGAAGCTTTCTTT. It translates to CAIKQWSTEAFF. The rearrangement uses TRBV10-3 and TRBJ1-1; D not resolved. Germline CDR1 is ENHRY and CDR2 is SYGVKD. Deletions cut 7 bases from V and 4 bases from J, with 10 bases between. The CDR3 runs 12 residues.

To note about this clonotype: A much larger clone lies a single base off, so this may be a read error. The V call is TRBV2, the J call TRBJ2-7; 7 bases map to TRBD1. V dropped 5 bases and J dropped 6; count of bases not matched to a gene: 10. CDR1 and CDR2 from the germline V gene are SNHLY and FYNNEI. There are 14 residues in the CDR3. CDR3 protein: CASSYGTAAREQYF. CDR3 nucleotide sequence: TGTGCCAGCAGTTACGGGACAGCGGCTCGCGAGCAGTACTTC.

The chain links TRBV9 to TRBJ2-3; no clear D. This CDR3 contains 14 residues. The V end was cut by 4 bases, the J end by 0 bases, with 9 bases between. Germline V gene data show CDR1 as SGDLS and CDR2 as YYNGEE. The CDR3 loop reads CASSLITSTDTQYF. The CDR3 bases are TGTGCCAGCAGCCTAATTACTAGCACAGATACGCAGTATTTT.

Regarding this clonotype: One end of the junction fails to match germline, which may point to a read error. The gene calls are TRBV7-2 and TRBJ2-7; 9 bases agree with TRBD1. Germline V gene lookup returns CDR1 SGHTA and CDR2 FQGNSA. The CDR3 runs to 16 residues. In nucleotides, the CDR3 is TGCGCCAGCAGCCAGGTACCGGGACAGGGAACCTACGAGCAGTACTTC. Translated, it gives CASSQVPGQGTYEQYF.

This clonotype was found a few times. This chain joins TRBV2 and TRBJ2-7, with unresolved D. CDR1 is SNHLY, CDR2 FYNNEI, per germline. The CDR3 totals 17 residues. The V and J ends lost 6 bases and 1 base respectively, with 22 bases between them. CDR3 amino acids: CASSLAKRVQRSYEQYF. The CDR3 DNA follows: TGTGCCAGCAGCTTAGCAAAACGGGTCCAGAGGTCCTACGAGCAGTACTTC.

This clonotype was recorded at least ten times. The V gene is TRBV7-6, the J gene TRBJ1-5, with 7 bases identical to TRBD1. The CDR3 has 13 residues. The germline V gene encodes CDR1 SGHVS and CDR2 FNYEAQ. After removal of 5 bases from V and 7 bases from J, the junction contained 5 bases not matched to a gene. The CDR3: CASSPRDRQPQHF. The CDR3, as DNA: TGTGCCAGCAGCCCGCGGGACAGACAGCCCCAGCATTTT.

The chain is built from TRBV29-1 and TRBJ2-7; 9 bases agree with TRBD1. The germline V gene has CDR1 SQVTM and CDR2 ANQGSEA. V gave up 8 bases and J gave up 4 bases; unmatched junction bases: 3. This CDR3 is built from 11 residues. CDR3 protein: CSLGTGYEQYF. CDR3 nucleotides: TGCAGCCTAGGGACAGGGTACGAGCAGTACTTC.

This clonotype was recorded a few times. The CDR3 DNA reads as TGTGCCAGCAGCGGGACAGGGGGCCCGTGGGGGGCTTTCTTT. This translates into CASSGTGGPWGAFF. The chain is built from TRBV7-9 and TRBJ1-1, with 12 bases matching TRBD1. CDR1 and CDR2 (germline): SEHNR, FQNEAQ (reference sequence). The CDR3 is made up of 14 amino acids. Losses at the gene ends were 5 bases for V and 11 bases for J; bases not matched to a gene: 9. The full variable domain, its missing parts supplied by reference TRBV7-9 and TRBJ1-1, is DTGVSQNPRHKITKRGQNVTFRCDPISEHNRLYWYRQTLGQGPEFLTYFQNEAQLEKSRLLSDRFSAERPKGSFSTLEIQRTEQGDSAMYLCASSGTGGPWGAFFGQGTRLTVV.

The chain recombines TRBV7-2 with TRBJ1-5; a weak D match, TRBD1 (5 bases). Deletions cut 9 bases from V and 9 bases from J, with 21 bases between. The germline gives CDR1 SGHTA, CDR2 FQGNSA. This CDR3 is 14 amino acids long. CDR3 region: CASSPGTGGAPQHF. The CDR3 region has the DNA TGTGCCAGTAGTCCGGGGACGGGTGGTGCGCCCCAGCATTTT.

This clonotype was seen repeatedly, ten times or more. This rearrangement joins TRBV29-1 to TRBJ2-7, with TRBD2 identical over 12 bases. With 0 bases clipped from V and 2 bases from J, the junction kept 2 bases outside the gene matches. CDR1 and CDR2 (germline): SQVTM, ANQGSEA. The CDR3 spans 15 residues. Here the CDR3 reads CSVEDRTSGAYEQYF. The DNA for the CDR3 is TGCAGCGTTGAAGACCGGACTAGCGGGGCCTACGAGCAGTACTTC.

Worth noting for this clonotype: Since a much larger clone is just one base distant, this may be a read error. The chain carries TRBV24-1 and TRBJ2-5, with D uncertain. Trimming left V 4 bases short and J 0 bases short, with 8 bases between. The CDR3 spans 14 residues. CDR1 KGHDR and CDR2 SFDVKD come from the germline V gene. The CDR3 DNA reads as TGTGCCACCAGTGAGTCTCGAGACCAAGAGACCCAGTACTTC. Translated: CATSESRDQETQYF.

This clonotype has ten or more counts. The rearrangement uses TRBV24-1 and TRBJ2-5; D gene ambiguous. Looked up from germline, CDR1 is KGHDR and CDR2 is SFDVKD. This CDR3 comprises 16 residues. Between the trimmed V and J ends, which lost 1 base and 2 bases, there was a span of 13 bases. This CDR3 reads CATSDLEANAQETQYF. In DNA, the CDR3 is TGTGCCACCAGTGATTTAGAGGCGAACGCACAAGAGACCCAGTACTTC.

The V and J genes are TRBV19 and TRBJ1-2; TRBD1 agrees at 7 bases. The germline CDR1 and CDR2 sequences are LNHDA and SQIVND (reference sequence). V lost 11 bases and J lost 1; bases outside the gene matches: 4. The CDR3 loop spans 12 amino acids. CDR3 protein: CAGRQGNYGYTF. As DNA, the CDR3 is TGTGCCGGACGACAGGGTAACTATGGCTACACCTTC. The whole variable domain, remainder taken from reference TRBV19 and TRBJ1-2, is DGGITQSPKYLFRKEGQNVTLSCEQNLNHDAMYWYRQDPGQGLRLIYYSQIVNDFQKGDIAEGYSVSREKKESFPLTVTSAQKNPTAFYLCAGRQGNYGYTFGSGTRLTVV.

The CDR3 loop is CSARDDRGDGYTF. Here the CDR3 DNA reads TGCAGTGCTAGAGATGACAGGGGGGATGGCTACACCTTC. V usage is TRBV20-1 and J usage is TRBJ1-2, with 9 bases fitting TRBD1. CDR3 length: 13 amino acids. CDR1 and CDR2 from the germline V gene are DFQATT and SNEGSKA (reference sequence). V was clipped by 0 bases and J by 6 bases; unmatched bases: 2.

The chain is built from TRBV7-9 and TRBJ2-5; 10 bases agree with TRBD1. The CDR3 covers 16 residues. The trim removed 5 bases at V and 4 bases at J, leaving 10 bases unmatched. CDR1 is SEHNR and CDR2 is FQNEAQ in the germline V gene (reference sequence). DNA of the CDR3: TGTGCCAGCAGCAAATCGGACAGGGGGTGGCGAGAGACCCAGTACTTC. Its protein is CASSKSDRGWRETQYF.

The rearrangement links TRBV4-2 to TRBJ1-5; no definite D call. This CDR3 has 15 amino acids. Germline V gene sequence: CDR1 LGHNA, CDR2 YNFKEQ. The V gene lost 4 bases and the J gene lost 4 bases, with 14 bases spanning the gap. The DNA of the CDR3 is TGTGCCAGCAGCCTAGATCCGGACGGGAATCAGCCCCAGCATTTT. Protein sequence: CASSLDPDGNQPQHF.

The table lists this clonotype with a few counts. CDR3 protein: CASSLMGAYGYTF. The CDR3 bases are TGTGCCAGCAGTTTAATGGGGGCCTATGGCTACACCTTC. J is TRBJ1-2 and V is TRBV12-3 or TRBV12-4, with D perhaps TRBD1 (6 bases). The CDR3 covers 13 residues. The V gene lost 2 bases and the J gene lost 4 bases, with 8 bases spanning the gap.

The table lists this clonotype with a count of one. V and J are TRBV11-2 and TRBJ2-7; D perhaps matches TRBD1 (5 bases). The V gene's germline CDR1 is SGHAT and CDR2 FQNNGV. The CDR3 has 13 amino acids. V shed 5 bases and J shed 4 bases, with 12 bases lying between them. CDR3 sequence reads: CASSVDSLYEQYF. Here the CDR3 DNA reads TGTGCCAGCAGCGTCGACAGCTTATACGAGCAGTACTTC.

This chain connects TRBV29-1 to TRBJ1-6; a weak D match, TRBD1 (6 bases). The CDR3 runs to 14 residues. In germline, CDR1 is SQVTM, CDR2 ANQGSEA. V shed 8 bases and J shed 7 bases, with 18 bases lying between them. The CDR3 protein is CSISSGAPNSPLHF. CDR3 coding DNA: TGCAGCATTTCCTCAGGGGCACCCAATTCACCCCTCCACTTT.

This clonotype occurred many times. The CDR3 DNA sequence: TGTGCCACCAAACTTGGGCATTATAGCAATCAGCCCCAGCATTTT. This encodes CATKLGHYSNQPQHF. The chain couples TRBV24-1 to TRBJ1-5, with D unresolved. CDR3 length equals 15 residues. Trimming cost V 8 bases and J 0 bases, with 13 bases left between them. Looked up from germline, CDR1 is KGHDR and CDR2 is SFDVKD.

This rearrangement joins TRBV9 to TRBJ2-7; TRBD2 is a possible D gene (6 bases). CDR1 is SGDLS, CDR2 YYNGEE, per germline. The CDR3 spans 12 residues. The V gene lost 3 bases and the J gene lost 7 bases, with 11 bases spanning the gap. CDR3 amino acids: CASSAGEREQYF. In DNA, the CDR3 is TGTGCCAGCAGCGCGGGGGAGCGGGAGCAGTACTTC.